Listed below are T cell receptor beta chains from one sample, sequenced in a study of cytomegalovirus exposure and HLA in healthy donors. Assay: immunoSEQ multiplex PCR; the TCRdb copy retains only in-frame clones and omits some. This table holds around 150,000 clones, about 85% found once. Sequenced material: PBMCs. These receptors originate from a human donor in good health. Both conserved end residues are part of each CDR3. The D gene is left open where the match is weak. Where a row states a size, it is once, few, many or the class of an expanded clone; other rows omit it.

cdr3_aa: CASSPMTGTGNLNQPQHF; cdr3_nt: TGTGCCAGCTCACCTATGACCGGGACAGGGAATCTCAATCAGCCCCAGCATTTT; clone_size: NA; j_call: TRBJ1-5; v_call: TRBV18; d_call: TRBD1
cdr3_aa: CATSRAASGSFILNEQFF; cdr3_nt: TGTGCCACCAGCAGAGCGGCTAGCGGGAGCTTCATATTGAATGAGCAGTTCTTC; clone_size: few; j_call: TRBJ2-1; v_call: TRBV15; d_call: TRBD2
cdr3_aa: CASSFRDTQYF; cdr3_nt: TGTGCCAGCAGCTTCCGAGATACGCAGTATTTT; clone_size: few; j_call: TRBJ2-3; v_call: TRBV13; d_call: NA
cdr3_aa: CASSITGGNEKLFF; cdr3_nt: TGTGCCAGCAGTATAACAGGGGGTAATGAAAAACTGTTTTTT; clone_size: few; j_call: TRBJ1-4; v_call: TRBV11-2; d_call: TRBD1
cdr3_aa: CASTPLAGDNNEQFF; cdr3_nt: TGTGCCAGCACACCACTAGCGGGGGACAACAATGAGCAGTTCTTC; clone_size: NA; j_call: TRBJ2-1; v_call: TRBV19; d_call: TRBD2
cdr3_aa: CSVEDRGTGYTEAFF; cdr3_nt: TGCAGCGTTGAAGATCGAGGGACAGGGTACACTGAAGCTTTCTTT; clone_size: NA; j_call: TRBJ1-1; v_call: TRBV29-1; d_call: TRBD1
cdr3_aa: CASSYNSRGNQPQHF; cdr3_nt: TGTGCCAGCAGTTACAATAGCAGGGGCAATCAGCCCCAGCATTTT; clone_size: NA; j_call: TRBJ1-5; v_call: TRBV6-5; d_call: NA
cdr3_aa: CATSTGTGGGRGSYNEQFF; cdr3_nt: TGTGCCACCAGCACCGGGACAGGGGGCGGGAGGGGTTCCTACAATGAGCAGTTCTTC; clone_size: NA; j_call: TRBJ2-1; v_call: TRBV15; d_call: TRBD1
cdr3_aa: CASSLGGSNTEAFF; cdr3_nt: TGTGCCAGCAGCTTAGGGGGCAGCAACACTGAAGCTTTCTTT; clone_size: NA; j_call: TRBJ1-1; v_call: TRBV7-6; d_call: NA
cdr3_aa: CASSCRDSVTADTQYF; cdr3_nt: TGTGCCAGCAGTTGCCGGGACAGCGTAACGGCAGATACGCAGTATTTT; clone_size: once; j_call: TRBJ2-3; v_call: TRBV21-1; d_call: NA
cdr3_aa: CASSTYRGGRLQETQYF; cdr3_nt: TGTGCCAGCAGTACGTACAGGGGAGGTCGGCTCCAAGAGACCCAGTACTTC; clone_size: NA; j_call: TRBJ2-5; v_call: TRBV28; d_call: NA
cdr3_aa: CASSALRAEEQYF; cdr3_nt: TGTGCCAGCAGTGCCCTCCGAGCGGAGGAGCAGTACTTC; clone_size: NA; j_call: TRBJ2-7; v_call: TRBV5-6; d_call: NA
cdr3_aa: CAWSDGLGSYEQYF; cdr3_nt: TGTGCCTGGAGTGACGGACTAGGCTCCTACGAGCAGTACTTC; clone_size: NA; j_call: TRBJ2-7; v_call: TRBV30; d_call: TRBD2
cdr3_aa: CASSPSDRNNQPQHF; cdr3_nt: TGTGCCAGCAGCCCATCGGACAGGAACAATCAGCCCCAGCATTTT; clone_size: NA; j_call: TRBJ1-5; v_call: TRBV7-2; d_call: TRBD1
cdr3_aa: CASTKGPSGAPKQFF; cdr3_nt: TGTGCCAGCACCAAGGGCCCTAGCGGGGCACCTAAGCAGTTCTTC; clone_size: once; j_call: TRBJ2-1; v_call: TRBV7-9; d_call: TRBD2
cdr3_aa: CASRKSWGNTIYF; cdr3_nt: TGTGCCAGCAGAAAGAGCTGGGGAAACACCATATATTTT; clone_size: NA; j_call: TRBJ1-3; v_call: TRBV6-1; d_call: NA
cdr3_aa: CASGTSGPYQETQYF; cdr3_nt: TGTGCCAGTGGGACTAGCGGGCCGTACCAAGAGACCCAGTACTTC; clone_size: NA; j_call: TRBJ2-5; v_call: TRBV6-5; d_call: TRBD2
cdr3_aa: CASTAGLTEAFF; cdr3_nt: TGTGCCAGCACCGCGGGGCTCACTGAAGCTTTCTTT; clone_size: NA; j_call: TRBJ1-1; v_call: TRBV7-9; d_call: NA
cdr3_aa: CASMEGWNEQFF; cdr3_nt: TGTGCCAGCATGGAGGGTTGGAATGAGCAGTTCTTC; clone_size: NA; j_call: TRBJ2-1; v_call: TRBV2; d_call: NA
cdr3_aa: CASSLGDRTSPGREQYF; cdr3_nt: TGTGCCAGCAGCTTGGGGGACAGGACATCCCCGGGGCGCGAGCAGTACTTC; clone_size: NA; j_call: TRBJ2-7; v_call: TRBV11-2; d_call: TRBD1
cdr3_aa: CASSIPGTGRDTQYF; cdr3_nt: TGTGCCAGTAGTATTCCCGGGACAGGGAGAGATACGCAGTATTTT; clone_size: NA; j_call: TRBJ2-3; v_call: TRBV19; d_call: TRBD1
cdr3_aa: CASSWGRQFDEQFF; cdr3_nt: TGTGCCAGTAGTTGGGGCAGACAGTTTGATGAGCAGTTCTTC; clone_size: NA; j_call: TRBJ2-1; v_call: TRBV19; d_call: NA
cdr3_aa: CASGSGYSNQPQHF; cdr3_nt: TGTGCCAGTGGCTCAGGGTATAGCAATCAGCCCCAGCATTTT; clone_size: NA; j_call: TRBJ1-5; v_call: TRBV19; d_call: NA
cdr3_aa: CASSYPTGDGNTIYF; cdr3_nt: TGTGCCAGCAGTTACCCGACAGGGGATGGAAACACCATATATTTT; clone_size: NA; j_call: TRBJ1-3; v_call: TRBV6-6; d_call: TRBD1
cdr3_aa: CASSFWTSEYEQYF; cdr3_nt: TGCGCCAGCAGCTTTTGGACTAGCGAGTACGAGCAGTACTTC; clone_size: NA; j_call: TRBJ2-7; v_call: TRBV5-1; d_call: TRBD2
cdr3_aa: CASGHPLGNTEAFF; cdr3_nt: TGTGCCAGTGGACATCCGTTGGGTAACACTGAAGCTTTCTTT; clone_size: NA; j_call: TRBJ1-1; v_call: TRBV19; d_call: NA
cdr3_aa: CASSQDLGTSYEQYF; cdr3_nt: TGCGCCAGCAGCCAAGATCTTGGGACAAGCTACGAGCAGTACTTC; clone_size: NA; j_call: TRBJ2-7; v_call: TRBV4-3; d_call: NA
cdr3_aa: CASSLVQGNTEAFF; cdr3_nt: TGCGCCAGCAGCTTGGTACAGGGGAACACTGAAGCTTTCTTT; clone_size: few; j_call: TRBJ1-1; v_call: TRBV5-1; d_call: NA
cdr3_aa: CASSGSQGAAEQYF; cdr3_nt: TGCGCCAGCAGTGGCTCACAGGGGGCGGCCGAGCAGTACTTC; clone_size: NA; j_call: TRBJ2-7; v_call: TRBV10-1; d_call: TRBD1
cdr3_aa: CSSSEGGETQYF; cdr3_nt: TGTTCCAGCAGCGAAGGGGGCGAGACCCAGTACTTC; clone_size: few; j_call: TRBJ2-5; v_call: TRBV7-9; d_call: TRBD1
cdr3_aa: CASSLSVQNTFYGYTF; cdr3_nt: TGTGCCAGCAGCTTAAGCGTGCAGAACACTTTCTATGGCTACACCTTC; clone_size: few; j_call: TRBJ1-2; v_call: TRBV7-9; d_call: NA
cdr3_aa: CASNPAGTGANVLTF; cdr3_nt: TGTGCCAGCAACCCTGCGGGGACTGGGGCCAACGTCCTGACTTTC; clone_size: few; j_call: TRBJ2-6; v_call: TRBV7-2; d_call: NA
cdr3_aa: CASSSGVSVQPQHF; cdr3_nt: TGTGCCAGCAGTTCCGGGGTTTCGGTTCAGCCCCAGCATTTT; clone_size: few; j_call: TRBJ1-5; v_call: TRBV27; d_call: NA
cdr3_aa: CASSLLFDRGYGYTF; cdr3_nt: TGTGCCAGCAGCCTCCTTTTTGACAGGGGCTATGGCTACACCTTC; clone_size: NA; j_call: TRBJ1-2; v_call: TRBV7-9; d_call: TRBD1
cdr3_aa: CATSRVSGLADTQYF; cdr3_nt: TGTGCCACCAGCAGAGTGTCGGGGTTGGCAGATACGCAGTATTTT; clone_size: NA; j_call: TRBJ2-3; v_call: TRBV15; d_call: NA
cdr3_aa: CASFGGMNSPLHF; cdr3_nt: TGTGCCAGCTTTGGAGGTATGAATTCACCCCTCCACTTT; clone_size: NA; j_call: TRBJ1-6; v_call: TRBV2; d_call: NA
cdr3_aa: CASSDLAGVYEQYF; cdr3_nt: TGTGCCAGCAGTGATCTAGCGGGAGTCTACGAGCAGTACTTC; clone_size: NA; j_call: TRBJ2-7; v_call: TRBV2; d_call: TRBD2
cdr3_aa: CASSFRQGPSNTEAFF; cdr3_nt: TGTGCCAGCAGCTTCCGGCAGGGCCCATCGAACACTGAAGCTTTCTTT; clone_size: few; j_call: TRBJ1-1; v_call: TRBV5-7; d_call: NA
cdr3_aa: CATSSAGVRTGELFF; cdr3_nt: TGTGCCACCAGCAGCGCAGGGGTGCGCACCGGGGAGCTGTTTTTT; clone_size: NA; j_call: TRBJ2-2; v_call: TRBV15; d_call: NA
cdr3_aa: CSAKQGNEQYF; cdr3_nt: TGCAGTGCTAAACAGGGAAACGAGCAGTACTTC; clone_size: NA; j_call: TRBJ2-7; v_call: TRBV20-1; d_call: NA
cdr3_aa: CASSYPSRSTDTQYF; cdr3_nt: TGTGCCAGCAGTTACCCCTCCAGGAGCACAGATACGCAGTATTTT; clone_size: NA; j_call: TRBJ2-3; v_call: TRBV6-6; d_call: NA
cdr3_aa: CASSQMTYGYTF; cdr3_nt: TGCGCCAGCAGCCAAATGACATATGGCTACACCTTC; clone_size: NA; j_call: TRBJ1-2; v_call: TRBV4-1; d_call: NA
cdr3_aa: CASSEQDDMNTEAFF; cdr3_nt: TGTGCCAGCAGTGAACAGGATGATATGAACACTGAAGCTTTCTTT; clone_size: NA; j_call: TRBJ1-1; v_call: TRBV25-1; d_call: NA
cdr3_aa: CATLTGNNSPLHF; cdr3_nt: TGTGCCACTTTGACAGGGAATAATTCACCCCTCCACTTT; clone_size: NA; j_call: TRBJ1-6; v_call: TRBV6-1; d_call: TRBD1
cdr3_aa: CASSSRDRNTGELFF; cdr3_nt: TGTGCCAGCAGCTCGAGAGACAGAAACACCGGGGAGCTGTTTTTT; clone_size: once; j_call: TRBJ2-2; v_call: TRBV11-1; d_call: NA
cdr3_aa: CSSSFGQYQPQHF; cdr3_nt: TGTTCCAGCAGCTTTGGACAATATCAGCCCCAGCATTTT; clone_size: NA; j_call: TRBJ1-5; v_call: TRBV7-9; d_call: NA
cdr3_aa: CASSQPGQGARETQYF; cdr3_nt: TGCGCCAGCAGCCAACCGGGACAGGGGGCTCGTGAGACCCAGTACTTC; clone_size: few; j_call: TRBJ2-5; v_call: TRBV4-1; d_call: TRBD1
cdr3_aa: CASTPAGPPYEQYF; cdr3_nt: TGTGCCAGTACCCCAGCGGGACCCCCCTACGAGCAGTACTTC; clone_size: NA; j_call: TRBJ2-7; v_call: TRBV19; d_call: TRBD2
cdr3_aa: CASSLARSYEQYF; cdr3_nt: TGCGCCAGCAGCTTGGCACGGTCCTACGAGCAGTACTTC; clone_size: NA; j_call: TRBJ2-7; v_call: TRBV5-1; d_call: NA